These 27 T cell receptor beta chains share one sample of origin, sequenced in a study of immune evolution from preneoplasia to lung adenocarcinoma. The repertoire was sequenced with immunoSEQ multiplex PCR; TCRdb's copy has only in-frame clones and lacks some. The data hold some 11,000 clones, with 82% observed a single time. The sequencing input was FFPE minimally invasive lung adenocarcinoma tissue. The source of these receptors is a person aged 65-85 years with lung adenocarcinoma.

In this sample, this clone turned up once. This chain joins TRBV4-1 and TRBJ2-2; D gene ambiguous. V was cut by 4 bases and J by 4 bases, with 4 bases left in between. Germline V gene data show CDR1 as MGHRA and CDR2 as YSYEKL. This CDR3 is 12 amino acids long. The CDR3 sequence: CASSRLTGELFF. Written as DNA, the CDR3 is TGCGCCAGCAGCCGTCTCACCGGGGAGCTGTTTTTT.

The CDR3 is CASMRGANVLTF. In DNA, the CDR3 is TGTGCCAGCATGAGGGGGGCCAACGTCCTGACTTTC. The J gene is TRBJ2-6, the V gene TRBV6-6; D is unresolved. Per the germline V gene, CDR1 is MNHNY and CDR2 is SVGAGI (reference sequence). Trimming shortened V by 7 bases and J by 4 bases, and 5 bases separated the two germline ends. CDR3 size: 12 residues.

The rearrangement uses TRBV4-1 and TRBJ2-2; D gene ambiguous. The length of the CDR3 is 14 residues. Germline-derived CDR1 and CDR2 are MGHRA and YSYEKL. The germline V and J ends were trimmed by 7 bases and 2 bases, with 11 bases remaining between them. The CDR3 is CASTQVENTGELFF. CDR3 bases: TGCGCCAGCACGCAGGTCGAAAACACCGGGGAGCTGTTTTTT.

The V gene is TRBV5-4, the J gene TRBJ1-6; D might be TRBD1 (5 bases). CDR1 SGHNT and CDR2 YYREEE come from the germline V gene (reference sequence). Trimming left V 1 base short and J 7 bases short, with 9 bases between. The CDR3 runs 14 residues. CDR3 nucleotides: TGTGCCAGCAGCTTGTGGGGCGCGAATTCACCCCTCCACTTT. Amino acids: CASSLWGANSPLHF.

In nucleotides, the CDR3 is TGTGCCACCTTACAGGGGGCGGCCCACGAGCAGTACTTC. It specifies CATLQGAAHEQYF. V gene TRBV28 combines with J gene TRBJ2-7; TRBD1 agrees at 9 bases. This CDR3 is built from 13 residues. Germline V gene data show CDR1 as MDHEN and CDR2 as SYDVKM. Losses at the gene ends were 10 bases for V and 5 bases for J; bases not matched to a gene: 9.

This chain joins TRBV7-3 and TRBJ2-3, with TRBD2 matching over 8 bases. V trimming: 5 bases; J trimming: 10 bases; junction bases outside the gene matches: 11. The germline V gene encodes CDR1 SGHTA and CDR2 FQGTGA. This CDR3 contains 14 residues. For the CDR3, the DNA is TGTGCCAGCAGCCCTGGACTAGCTGTCGTACCGCAGTATTTT. As protein: CASSPGLAVVPQYF.

The gene calls are TRBV21-1 and TRBJ2-7; TRBD2 is taken as the D call from the table, unchecked against the DNA. TRBV21-1 is marked as a pseudogene. CDR3 length equals 14 residues. The CDR3 DNA sequence: TGTGCCAGCAGCAAAGGAGATTCTACCTACGAGCAGTACTTC. This encodes CASSKGDSTYEQYF.

The V call is TRBV21-1, the J call TRBJ1-1. TRBV21-1 has pseudogene status. The CDR3 sequence is 13 residues long. The chain's CDR3 is CASTEVVNTEAFF. CDR3 in DNA: TGTGCCAGCACCGAGGTCGTGAACACTGAAGCTTTCTTT.

J is TRBJ2-1 and V is TRBV7-2, with 9 bases lining up with TRBD2. CDR3 size: 15 residues. The germline V gene has CDR1 SGHTA and CDR2 FQGNSA. V was pared by 5 bases and J by 9 bases, with 11 bases of the junction left unmatched. As DNA, the CDR3 is TGTGCCAGCAGCCCATCCGGGACTAGCCCCGGTGAGCAGTTCTTC. This gives the protein CASSPSGTSPGEQFF.

The chain links TRBV30 to TRBJ1-5; TRBD1 agrees at 7 bases. The CDR3 runs to 16 residues. V trimming: 1 base; J trimming: 1 base; junction bases outside the gene matches: 7. Germline CDR1 and CDR2: GTSNPN and SVGIG (reference sequence). CDR3 nucleotide sequence: TGTGCCTGGAGTGCAGCAGGGGGGATGAGCAATCAGCCCCAGCATTTT. It specifies CAWSAAGGMSNQPQHF.

The chain couples TRBV4-1 to TRBJ2-1; D gene ambiguous. In germline, CDR1 is MGHRA, CDR2 YSYEKL. V was trimmed by 4 bases and J by 13 bases, leaving 17 bases between them. This CDR3 region has 13 residues. The CDR3 loop reads CASSLPGEVDQFF. CDR3 nucleotide sequence: TGCGCCAGCAGCCTCCCCGGAGAAGTAGACCAGTTCTTC.

This clone appeared once. The gene calls are TRBV11-3 and TRBJ2-3; perhaps TRBD1 as D (5 bases). Trimming stripped 1 base from V and 2 bases from J, with 7 bases between. Germline V gene lookup returns CDR1 SGHNT and CDR2 YENEEA. The length of the CDR3 is 14 residues. The CDR3 bases are TGTGCCAGCAGCTTAGGACAGCACACAGATACGCAGTATTTT. It yields the protein CASSLGQHTDTQYF.

On this clone itself: A read error may produce the germline difference seen at one junction end. The chain employs TRBV7-8 and TRBJ2-7; either TRBD1 or TRBD2 may supply D (7 bases each). The V gene's germline CDR1 is SGHVS and CDR2 FQNEAQ. The CDR3 spans 16 residues. CDR3 DNA: TGTGCCAGCAGCTTACAGGGGGGGTTTTCCCTCGGAGAGCAGTATTTC. Translating gives CASSLQGGFSLGEQYF.

The chain joins TRBV7-6 to TRBJ1-2, with D perhaps matching TRBD1 (5 bases). Trimming left V 3 bases short and J 4 bases short, with 15 bases between. CDR3 length: 15 amino acids. Germline V gene sequence: CDR1 SGHVS, CDR2 FNYEAQ. CDR3 residues: CASSLGPELVYGYTF. The CDR3 DNA sequence: TGTGCCAGCAGCTTGGGGCCGGAACTTGTCTATGGCTACACCTTC. Variable domain in full (rest from reference TRBV7-6 and TRBJ1-2): GAGVSQSPRYKVTKRGQDVALRCDPISGHVSLYWYRQALGQGPEFLTYFNYEAQQDKSGLPNDRFSAERPEGSISTLTIQRTEQRDSAMYRCASSLGPELVYGYTFGSGTRLTVV.

The chain carries TRBV6-5 and TRBJ1-5; 7 bases align to TRBD1. The V and J ends lost 6 bases and 4 bases, in that order; junction bases with no gene match: 6. This CDR3 contains 14 residues. Germline loops: CDR1 MNHEY, CDR2 SVGAGI. The CDR3 coding sequence is TGTGCCAGCAGGTCGAACAGGGGTAATCAGCCCCAGCATTTT. Protein product: CASRSNRGNQPQHF.

This clone was counted once. The chain carries TRBV27 and TRBJ1-1; maybe TRBD1 (6 bases). The CDR3 is made up of 12 amino acids. The germline V and J ends were trimmed by 5 bases and 7 bases, with 11 bases remaining between them. Looked up from germline, CDR1 is MNHEY and CDR2 is SMNVEV (reference sequence). The CDR3 sequence is CASSRDRSEAFF. The DNA of the CDR3 is TGTGCCAGCAGTAGAGACAGGAGTGAAGCTTTCTTT.

The CDR3 is CASTGGLQYPYEQYF. Here the CDR3 DNA reads TGTGCCAGCACCGGGGGACTCCAGTACCCCTACGAGCAGTACTTC. The rearrangement joins TRBV11-2 to TRBJ2-7; D possibly corresponds to TRBD2 (6 bases). Trimming left V 7 bases short and J 2 bases short, with 18 bases between. CDR3 length: 15 amino acids. In germline, CDR1 is SGHAT, CDR2 FQNNGV.

V usage is TRBV7-9 and J usage is TRBJ2-1; 16 positions agree with TRBD2. The CDR3 length is 19 residues. Germline V gene lookup returns CDR1 SEHNR and CDR2 FQNEAQ (reference sequence). The V segment lost 5 bases and the J segment 7 bases; nucleotides outside the gene matches: 14. The CDR3: CASSPGGTSGRAWRNEQFF. The CDR3 DNA is TGTGCCAGCAGCCCCGGAGGGACTAGCGGGAGGGCCTGGCGGAATGAGCAGTTCTTC.

This clone was counted only a few times. The chain joins TRBV6-5 to TRBJ1-5; TRBD1 is a possible D gene (5 bases). The CDR3 runs 15 residues. Germline V gene lookup returns CDR1 MNHEY and CDR2 SVGAGI. V shed 6 bases and J shed 3 bases, with 15 bases lying between them. Written as DNA, the CDR3 is TGTGCCAGCAGGCCGCCGGGGCCCTCCAATCAGCCCCAGCATTTT. Translated: CASRPPGPSNQPQHF.

The rearrangement joins TRBV15 to TRBJ2-5; no clear D gene. From germline, CDR1 is LNHNV and CDR2 YYDKDF (reference sequence). The length of the CDR3 is 13 residues. V lost 1 base, J lost 5 bases, and 8 bases lay in between. CDR3 sequence: CATSRAPSETQYF. DNA for the CDR3: TGTGCCACCAGCAGAGCTCCCTCGGAGACCCAGTACTTC.

Written as DNA, the CDR3 is TGTGCCAGCAGCTTATCCGGCAGGGGCTACGAGCAGTACTTC. This gives the protein CASSLSGRGYEQYF. This chain uses TRBV7-9 with TRBJ2-7; perhaps TRBD1 as D (6 bases). V lost 2 bases to trimming and J lost 3 bases, with 11 bases between them. The V gene's germline CDR1 is SEHNR and CDR2 FQNEAQ (reference sequence). This CDR3 region has 14 residues.

J is TRBJ2-7 and V is TRBV5-1; 7 nucleotides align to TRBD1. CDR1 and CDR2 (germline): SGHRS, YFSETQ. The CDR3 is made up of 13 amino acids. The trim removed 4 bases at V and 0 bases at J, leaving 1 base unmatched. In DNA form, the CDR3 reads TGCGCCAGCAGCCCAGGGGGCTCCTACGAGCAGTACTTC. This encodes CASSPGGSYEQYF. The variable domain in full, with the rest retrieved from reference TRBV5-1 and TRBJ2-7, is KAGVTQTPRYLIKTRGQQVTLSCSPISGHRSVSWYQQTPGQGLQFLFEYFSETQRNKGNFPGRFSGRQFSNSRSEMNVSTLELGDSALYLCASSPGGSYEQYFGPGTRLTVT.

The chain employs TRBV7-6 and TRBJ2-1; D may be TRBD2 (5 bases). This CDR3 spans 12 amino acids. With 5 bases removed from V and 5 bases from J, the gap between germline ends came to 7 bases. The germline V gene has CDR1 SGHVS and CDR2 FNYEAQ. The CDR3 sequence: CASSPGNNEQFF. Written as DNA, the CDR3 is TGTGCCAGCAGCCCGGGGAACAATGAGCAGTTCTTC. Combining the CDR3 with reference TRBV7-6 and TRBJ2-1 gives the whole variable domain GAGVSQSPRYKVTKRGQDVALRCDPISGHVSLYWYRQALGQGPEFLTYFNYEAQQDKSGLPNDRFSAERPEGSISTLTIQRTEQRDSAMYRCASSPGNNEQFFGPGTRLTVL.

The rearrangement uses TRBV14 and TRBJ2-7, with TRBD1 matching 8 bases. This CDR3 is 14 amino acids long. The junction had 7 bases not matched to a gene; V was cut back by 2 bases and J by 7 bases. The germline V gene has CDR1 SGHDN and CDR2 FVKESK. CDR3 region: CASSQRDRGIEQYF. In DNA, the CDR3 is TGTGCCAGCAGCCAACGAGACAGGGGTATAGAGCAGTACTTC.

The genes are TRBV5-1 and TRBJ1-2; no firm D call. Trimming removed 0 bases at V and 8 bases at J, with 14 bases between. The CDR3 totals 14 residues. Germline loops: CDR1 SGHRS, CDR2 YFSETQ. CDR3 DNA sequence: TGCGCCAGCAGCTTGGTACCCCCCCCGGACGGCTACACCTTC. Translation gives CASSLVPPPDGYTF. Filled out from reference TRBV5-1 and TRBJ1-2, the complete variable domain reads KAGVTQTPRYLIKTRGQQVTLSCSPISGHRSVSWYQQTPGQGLQFLFEYFSETQRNKGNFPGRFSGRQFSNSRSEMNVSTLELGDSALYLCASSLVPPPDGYTFGSGTRLTVV.

This clone is medium-sized. This chain links TRBV29-1 with TRBJ2-1, with 10 bases matching TRBD2. Germline assignment: CDR1 SQVTM and CDR2 ANQGSEA. The CDR3 is 15 amino acids. V dropped 8 bases and J dropped 5; count of bases not matched to a gene: 12. The CDR3 region has the DNA TGCAGCCACCGCGGGCTAGCGGGGGCAAACAATGAGCAGTTCTTC. It encodes CSHRGLAGANNEQFF.

The chain links TRBV19 to TRBJ2-7; 9 positions match TRBD1. Germline V gene sequence: CDR1 LNHDA, CDR2 SQIVND (reference sequence). V lost 3 bases to trimming and J lost 3 bases; unmatched junction nucleotides: 6. This CDR3 spans 15 amino acids. CDR3 nucleotides: TGTGCCAGTAGTATCCCCGGACAGGGGCTCTACGAGCAGTACTTC. The encoded protein is CASSIPGQGLYEQYF.